The 25 T cell receptor beta chains below were found in one sample sequenced in a study of human T cells and chemical hapten exposure. Specified time point: patch test 3, about 24 weeks after DPC sensitization. Treatment of the sample: therapeutic diphenylcyclopropenone sensitization with weekly scalp DPC. MiXCR, applied by TCRdb to the RACE reads, yields one record per CDR3 protein. The sample records 90,000 to 140,000 distinct CDR3 sequences, about 34% being singletons. The sequenced sample was whole blood, obtained in connection with sensitization to the hapten diphenylcyclopropenone (DPC). These receptors were collected from a man between 35 and 55 years old with alopecia areata. Some clones in this sample may be carry-over from other donors' samples.

The sample holds a few counts of this clonotype. J is TRBJ2-1 and V is TRBV5-1; D unresolved. CDR1 SGHRS and CDR2 YFSETQ come from the germline V gene. This CDR3 region has 14 residues. With 5 bases removed from V and 2 bases from J, the gap between germline ends came to 11 bases. DNA for the CDR3: TGCGCCAGCAGGTATCGGCTAGCCTACAATGAGCAGTTCTTC. Protein: CASRYRLAYNEQFF.

The chain recombines TRBV4-3 with TRBJ2-2; 8 bases fit TRBD1. This CDR3 is built from 13 residues. CDR1 LGHNA and CDR2 YSLEER come from the germline V gene. The junction had 7 bases not matched to a gene; V was cut back by 6 bases and J by 10 bases. Written as DNA, the CDR3 is TGCGCCAGCAGTCGAGACAGGGGAGCGGAGCTGTTTTTT. Its translation: CASSRDRGAELFF.

This clonotype was observed a few times. The CDR3 loop reads CASRGIDYEQYF. The CDR3 coding sequence is TGTGCCTCTCGGGGGATTGACTACGAGCAGTACTTC. The chain uses TRBV7-9 and TRBJ2-7; possibly TRBD2 for D (6 bases). In germline, CDR1 is SEHNR, CDR2 FQNEAQ (reference sequence). Between the trimmed V and J ends, which lost 11 bases and 3 bases, there was a span of 14 bases. The CDR3 spans 12 residues.

This clonotype was recorded a few times. The V gene is TRBV5-5, the J gene TRBJ2-5; the match to TRBD1 covers 10 bases. This CDR3 spans 15 amino acids. V lost 3 bases, J lost 2 bases, and 4 bases stayed unmatched. CDR1 is SGHKS, CDR2 YYEKEE, per germline (reference sequence). The CDR3 nucleotides are TGTGCCAGCAGCTGGGACAGGGGCACACAAGAGACCCAGTACTTC. It yields the protein CASSWDRGTQETQYF.

J is TRBJ2-1 and V is TRBV20-1; D not resolved. Per germline, CDR1 DFQATT and CDR2 SNEGSKA (reference sequence). Trimming removed 3 bases from V and 9 bases from J, with 12 bases in between. The CDR3 runs to 12 residues. CDR3 nucleotides: TGCAGTGCTAGGTCTAGGGTAACTGAGCAGTTCTTC. Translated: CSARSRVTEQFF.

The chain is built from TRBV20-1 and TRBJ2-3, with D unresolved. CDR3 length equals 14 residues. Trimming left V 0 bases short and J 6 bases short, with 13 bases between. The V gene's germline CDR1 is DFQATT and CDR2 SNEGSKA (reference sequence). The DNA of the CDR3 is TGCAGTGCTAGAGATTGGAACGCCCGGGATACGCAGTATTTT. Its protein product is CSARDWNARDTQYF.

This chain connects TRBV7-2 to TRBJ1-1; TRBD1 aligns across 9 bases. With V trimmed by 1 base and J by 4 bases, 4 bases remained unmatched. CDR1 is SGHTA, CDR2 FQGNSA, per germline. This CDR3 has 15 residues. CDR3 protein: CASSLVGQGATEAFF. For the CDR3, the DNA is TGTGCCAGCAGCTTAGTGGGACAGGGTGCCACTGAAGCTTTCTTT.

This clonotype showed up just once. The V and J genes are TRBV12-3 or TRBV12-4 and TRBJ1-1, with a tentative D call TRBD1 (6 bases). CDR3 length: 13 amino acids. V was clipped by 6 bases and J by 6 bases, with 14 bases between them. The CDR3 loop is CASSYQQGAEAFF. DNA of the CDR3: TGTGCCAGCAGCTACCAACAGGGTGCTGAAGCTTTCTTT.

The CDR3 DNA reads TGTGCCGTGGACAGTCCGTATGAGCAGTTCTTC. Translation gives CAVDSPYEQFF. The chain links TRBV30 to TRBJ2-1; weak D call: TRBD1 (6 bases). This CDR3 has 11 amino acids. The ends were cut back, 8 bases at V and 8 bases at J, with 13 bases in the middle. Germline CDR1 GTSNPN, CDR2 SVGIG (reference sequence).

J is TRBJ2-5 and V is TRBV11-3; weak D call: TRBD2 (6 bases). Germline CDR1 and CDR2: SGHNT and YENEEA. The V gene lost 1 base and the J gene lost 4 bases, with 13 bases spanning the gap. The CDR3 is 15 residues long. CDR3 bases: TGTGCCAGCAGCTTAGGGGACTCTCTGACAGAGACCCAGTACTTC. Encoded protein: CASSLGDSLTETQYF.

This clonotype was seen a few times. This chain joins TRBV4-3 and TRBJ2-7; D is uncertain. The CDR3 spans 14 residues. Trimming removed 1 base at V and 7 bases at J, with 14 bases between. Germline CDR1 LGHNA, CDR2 YSLEER. Here the CDR3 reads CASSQARHGGEQYF. CDR3 in DNA: TGCGCCAGCAGCCAAGCCAGACACGGTGGGGAGCAGTACTTC.

This clonotype was found a few times. The rearrangement uses TRBV21-1 and TRBJ2-3; TRBD2, the D gene given by the table, was not confirmed from the DNA. TRBV21-1 is given as a pseudogene. CDR3 size: 14 residues. Written as DNA, the CDR3 is TGTGCCAGCAGCAAAGGGGAGGTCTATGATACGCAGTATTTT. Amino acid sequence: CASSKGEVYDTQYF.

A few counts support this clonotype. V usage is TRBV12-3 or TRBV12-4 and J usage is TRBJ1-1; TRBD1 might be the D (6 bases). The CDR3 totals 13 residues. The V end was cut by 6 bases, the J end by 1 base, with 9 bases between. Written as DNA, the CDR3 is TGTGCCAGCAGCTCGACAGGGAACACTGAAGCTTTCTTT. Its translation: CASSSTGNTEAFF.

The sample holds a few counts of this clonotype. The chain uses TRBV29-1 and TRBJ2-2; 8 bases align to TRBD2. Germline assignment: CDR1 SQVTM and CDR2 ANQGSEA. Losses at the gene ends were 4 bases for V and 0 bases for J; bases not matched to a gene: 7. The CDR3 spans 16 residues. CDR3 sequence reads: CSVVGLAGSNTGELFF. Here the CDR3 DNA reads TGCAGCGTTGTAGGGCTAGCGGGTTCGAACACCGGGGAGCTGTTTTTT.

J is TRBJ1-5 and V is TRBV6-5; D call uncertain. This CDR3 is 14 amino acids long. Per germline, CDR1 MNHEY and CDR2 SVGAGI. Trimming shortened V by 6 bases and J by 6 bases, and 15 bases separated the two germline ends. The CDR3 DNA reads TGTGCCAGCAGGGCCCGGAGGATGGCTCAGCCCCAGCATTTT. It translates to CASRARRMAQPQHF.

This clonotype occurred a few times. The V and J genes are TRBV6-1 and TRBJ2-5; TRBD2 matches at 10 bases. The V gene's germline CDR1 is MNHNS and CDR2 SASEGT. The CDR3 loop spans 13 amino acids. V gave up 6 bases and J gave up 7 bases; unmatched junction bases: 5. CDR3 in amino acids: CASRIAGGGTQYF. The CDR3 DNA reads as TGTGCCAGCAGGATAGCGGGAGGCGGGACCCAGTACTTC.

The gene calls are TRBV4-3 and TRBJ2-3; 7 bases are a match to TRBD2. This CDR3 spans 18 amino acids. Germline trimming cut 0 bases from V and 2 bases from J; bases unmatched to any gene: 11. Germline CDR1 and CDR2: LGHNA and YSLEER. In DNA form, the CDR3 reads TGCGCCAGCAGCCAAGAAGCTAACGGGAGGTTCCCCACAGATACGCAGTATTTT. It translates to CASSQEANGRFPTDTQYF.

This clonotype was counted between two and nine times. This rearrangement joins TRBV5-1 to TRBJ1-1, with D tentatively TRBD1 (5 bases). The CDR3 sequence is 14 residues long. V lost 2 bases to trimming and J lost 3 bases, with 11 bases between them. Germline V gene lookup returns CDR1 SGHRS and CDR2 YFSETQ. CDR3 in DNA: TGCGCCAGCAGCTTCACGGGGCGCGACACTGAAGCTTTCTTT. Protein: CASSFTGRDTEAFF.

This clonotype has only one observation. The rearrangement links TRBV5-1 to TRBJ2-3; D might be TRBD2 (6 bases). The CDR3 runs to 15 residues. Germline values: CDR1 SGHRS, CDR2 YFSETQ. V was trimmed by 1 base and J by 5 bases, leaving 14 bases between them. CDR3 coding DNA: TGCGCCAGCAGCTTGACGGCGGGAACGGGAGATACGCAGTATTTT. Its translation is CASSLTAGTGDTQYF.

The chain carries TRBV10-3 and TRBJ2-3; TRBD2 aligns across 8 bases. Germline CDR1 ENHRY, CDR2 SYGVKD. Trimming removed 10 bases from V and 2 bases from J; junction bases left unmatched: 5. This CDR3 is 13 amino acids long. The CDR3 DNA reads TGTGCCACTTATAGCGGGGACACAGATACGCAGTATTTT. This gives the protein CATYSGDTDTQYF.

Remarks on this clonotype: At one boundary the junction diverges from the germline segment, which might be a read error. This chain links TRBV24-1 with TRBJ1-5, with D hard to call. The germline V gene has CDR1 KGHDR and CDR2 SFDVKD. The CDR3 consists of 14 residues. CDR3 in amino acids: CATGDPAGNQPQHF. The CDR3 coding sequence is TGTGCCACCGGTGACCCGGCCGGGAATCAGCCCCAGCATTTT.

This rearrangement joins TRBV10-3 to TRBJ2-2, with TRBD2 matching over 9 bases. There are 16 residues in the CDR3. From germline, CDR1 is ENHRY and CDR2 SYGVKD. Losses at the gene ends were 6 bases for V and 3 bases for J; bases not matched to a gene: 8. The CDR3 region has the DNA TGTGCCATCAGCACGAGAGCGGGAGGTGACACCGGGGAGCTGTTTTTT. Its translation is CAISTRAGGDTGELFF.

The rearrangement joins TRBV6-5 to TRBJ1-2; 7 bases match TRBD1. V trimming: 6 bases; J trimming: 0 bases; junction bases outside the gene matches: 10. Germline CDR1 reads MNHEY; CDR2 reads SVGAGI. The CDR3 runs 16 residues. CDR3 region: CASRIQTGRANYGYTF. As DNA, the CDR3 is TGTGCCAGCAGGATTCAGACAGGGAGGGCTAACTATGGCTACACCTTC.

The chain carries TRBV7-9 and TRBJ2-1; TRBD2 agrees at 13 bases. Trimming at V came to 5 bases and at J to 7 bases, leaving 20 bases not matched to a gene. The CDR3 is 20 residues long. Germline V CDR1 and CDR2: SEHNR, FQNEAQ (reference sequence). This CDR3 is CASSPPIGLAGAEGMNEQFF. The CDR3, as DNA: TGTGCCAGCAGCCCCCCTATTGGACTAGCGGGAGCAGAAGGTATGAATGAGCAGTTCTTC.

The CDR3 nucleotides are TGCGCCAGCAGCCAAGCTCAGGCGGGAGAGGGCACAGATACGCAGTATTTT. As protein: CASSQAQAGEGTDTQYF. The chain uses TRBV4-3 and TRBJ2-3; 7 nucleotides line up with TRBD2. Germline assignment: CDR1 LGHNA and CDR2 YSLEER. This CDR3 is 17 amino acids long. V trimming: 1 base; J trimming: 1 base; junction bases outside the gene matches: 8.